This passage covers 32 T cell receptor beta chains from one sample sequenced in a study of control samples from healthy donors and cancer patients. Some clones are missing from TCRdb's copy, which holds only in-frame ones; the method was immunoSEQ multiplex PCR. Of some 160,000 clones listed, around 95% are singletons. Sequencing input: blood. The receptors shown here come from a middle-aged woman in good health.

This sequence joins TRBV5-1 and TRBJ1-4; a weak D match, TRBD1 (6 bases). The CDR3 contains 16 residues. Trimming pared 2 bases from V and 1 base from J, leaving 12 bases between. CDR1 is SGHRS, CDR2 YFSETQ, per germline. The CDR3 region has the DNA TGCGCCAGCAGCTTTTGGGGGGCTGTAACTAATGAAAAACTGTTTTTT. It specifies CASSFWGAVTNEKLFF.

J is TRBJ1-2 and V is TRBV5-8; 7 nucleotides align to TRBD1. The CDR3 totals 14 residues. J was trimmed by 4 bases and V by 2 bases; bases with no gene match: 5. Germline CDR1 and CDR2: SGHTS and YDEGEE. CDR3: CASSFTGQSYGYTF. CDR3 coding DNA: TGTGCCAGCAGCTTTACGGGACAGTCCTATGGCTACACCTTC.

In its sample, this clone was seen once. The J gene is TRBJ1-1, the V gene TRBV19, with D possibly TRBD1 on 5 matching bases. V was clipped by 8 bases and J by 1 base, with 11 bases between them. This CDR3 has 13 amino acids. The germline V gene encodes CDR1 LNHDA and CDR2 SQIVND (reference sequence). DNA for the CDR3: TGTGCCAGTGATCCGGGGACGAACACTGAAGCTTTCTTT. Translation gives CASDPGTNTEAFF.

The genes are TRBV19 and TRBJ1-1, with D unresolved. Germline V CDR1 and CDR2: LNHDA, SQIVND (reference sequence). The germline V and J ends were trimmed by 3 bases and 1 base, with 6 bases remaining between them. The CDR3 covers 13 residues. The CDR3 coding sequence is TGTGCCAGTAGTATGGGAGGGAACACTGAAGCTTTCTTT. It encodes CASSMGGNTEAFF. Variable domain in full (rest from reference TRBV19 and TRBJ1-1): DGGITQSPKYLFRKEGQNVTLSCEQNLNHDAMYWYRQDPGQGLRLIYYSQIVNDFQKGDIAEGYSVSREKKESFPLTVTSAQKNPTAFYLCASSMGGNTEAFFGQGTRLTVV.

This clone appeared once. The V call is TRBV21-1, the J call TRBJ1-2; the tabulated D call, TRBD1, remains unverified against the DNA. TRBV21-1 has pseudogene status. The CDR3 loop spans 12 amino acids. The CDR3 DNA follows: TGTGCCAGCAGCCTACAGGGGCGTGGCTACACCTTC. Its translation is CASSLQGRGYTF.

In its sample, this clone was seen once. This chain joins TRBV6-5 and TRBJ1-1; 11 bases line up with TRBD1. With V trimmed by 8 bases and J by 6 bases, 5 bases remained unmatched. The CDR3 covers 13 residues. Germline CDR1 reads MNHEY; CDR2 reads SVGAGI. This CDR3 reads CASGTGGVAEAFF. The CDR3 DNA is TGTGCCAGCGGGACAGGGGGTGTAGCTGAAGCTTTCTTT.

The rearrangement uses TRBV28 and TRBJ2-7; tentative D call: TRBD2 (6 bases). V lost 3 bases, J lost 0 bases, and 12 bases lay in between. Germline assignment: CDR1 MDHEN and CDR2 SYDVKM. The CDR3 length is 15 residues. In nucleotides, the CDR3 is TGTGCCAGCAGTTTGCGGGGACTCAACTCCTACGAGCAGTACTTC. Translating it yields CASSLRGLNSYEQYF.

V gene TRBV9 combines with J gene TRBJ2-1; 7 bases agree with TRBD2. Germline V gene sequence: CDR1 SGDLS, CDR2 YYNGEE. After removal of 0 bases from V and 5 bases from J, the junction contained 5 bases not matched to a gene. CDR3 length: 15 amino acids. The CDR3 DNA is TGTGCCAGCAGCGTAGCCGGGAGGACCCACAATGAGCAGTTCTTC. Translation gives CASSVAGRTHNEQFF. Variable domain in full (rest from reference TRBV9 and TRBJ2-1): DSGVTQTPKHLITATGQRVTLRCSPRSGDLSVYWYQQSLDQGLQFLIQYYNGEERAKGNILERFSAQQFPDLHSELNLSSLELGDSALYFCASSVAGRTHNEQFFGPGTRLTVL.

This chain connects TRBV6-5 to TRBJ2-4, with TRBD1 matching over 7 bases. The CDR3 is made up of 14 amino acids. Trimming at V came to 7 bases and at J to 7 bases, leaving 10 bases not matched to a gene. Per germline, CDR1 MNHEY and CDR2 SVGAGI. For the CDR3, the DNA is TGTGCCAGCAAAGAACAGGGGTTCAAGAACATTCAGTACTTC. Translating it yields CASKEQGFKNIQYF.

V gene TRBV20-1 combines with J gene TRBJ1-3; D unclear. The CDR3 extends over 14 amino acids. The V end lost 3 bases, the J end lost 4 bases, and 13 bases lay between the germline ends. Germline CDR1 is DFQATT and CDR2 is SNEGSKA (reference sequence). As DNA, the CDR3 is TGCAGTGCTAGTTGGCCCGGGGAGGGAAACACCATATATTTT. It encodes CSASWPGEGNTIYF.

Turning to this clone: Germline is not matched at one junction end, which may reflect a read error. The CDR3 protein is CASSSQKGRAFF. Written as DNA, the CDR3 is TGTGCCAGCAGCTCCCAAAAGGGTCGGGCCTTCTTC. The genes are TRBV7-9 and TRBJ1-2; D is unresolved. The CDR3 totals 12 residues. Germline values: CDR1 SEHNR, CDR2 FQNEAQ (reference sequence).

This rearrangement joins TRBV30 to TRBJ1-1, with 8 bases that match TRBD1. Germline loops: CDR1 GTSNPN, CDR2 SVGIG (reference sequence). V lost 3 bases, J lost 5 bases, and 8 bases stayed unmatched. The CDR3 runs 14 residues. The CDR3 DNA reads TGTGCCTGGAGGGCACCAGGGGGCTGGACTGAAGCTTTCTTT. This codes for CAWRAPGGWTEAFF.

The chain uses TRBV6-6 and TRBJ1-1; no firm D call. The CDR3 contains 15 residues. The V gene's germline CDR1 is MNHNY and CDR2 SVGAGI (reference sequence). The V gene lost 0 bases and the J gene lost 1 base, with 9 bases spanning the gap. Here the CDR3 reads CASSYSGSQNTEAFF. The CDR3 coding sequence is TGTGCCAGCAGTTACTCTGGCAGCCAGAACACTGAAGCTTTCTTT.

The chain has TRBV9 and TRBJ1-1; D uncertain. Deletions cut 2 bases from V and 1 base from J, with 12 bases between. Germline loops: CDR1 SGDLS, CDR2 YYNGEE. The CDR3 length is 15 residues. The CDR3 nucleotides are TGTGCCAGCAGCGTGGACCCTGCGGGGAACACTGAAGCTTTCTTT. Its translation is CASSVDPAGNTEAFF.

The chain is built from TRBV27 and TRBJ1-5; possible D gene TRBD1, 5 bases. The germline gives CDR1 MNHEY, CDR2 SMNVEV (reference sequence). The CDR3 contains 14 residues. V lost 6 bases, J lost 5 bases, and 14 bases lay in between. Written as DNA, the CDR3 is TGTGCCAGCAGCCCGAACAGGAGGCATCAGCCCCAGCATTTT. Protein: CASSPNRRHQPQHF.

This chain joins TRBV13 and TRBJ1-1; D remains unclear. The CDR3 runs to 11 residues. Trimming pared 2 bases from V and 6 bases from J, leaving 4 bases between. Germline V gene sequence: CDR1 PRHDT, CDR2 FYEKMQ (reference sequence). CDR3 loop: CASSLISEAFF. The CDR3 DNA is TGTGCCAGCAGCTTAATATCTGAAGCTTTCTTT. The full variable domain, in which reference TRBV13 and TRBJ1-1 provide the parts outside the CDR3, is AAGVIQSPRHLIKEKRETATLKCYPIPRHDTVYWYQQGPGQDPQFLISFYEKMQSDKGSIPDRFSAQQFSDYHSELNMSSLELGDSALYFCASSLISEAFFGQGTRLTVV.

This chain joins TRBV11-2 and TRBJ1-3; TRBD1 matches 8 bases. After removal of 6 bases from V and 0 bases from J, the junction contained 7 bases not matched to a gene. This CDR3 has 16 residues. Germline values: CDR1 SGHAT, CDR2 FQNNGV. The CDR3: CASSSGQGDSGNTIYF. The CDR3 nucleotides read TGTGCCAGCAGTTCAGGACAGGGAGACTCTGGAAACACCATATATTTT.

The chain couples TRBV10-3 to TRBJ2-7; 9 nucleotides line up with TRBD1. The CDR3 runs 14 residues. The germline V gene has CDR1 ENHRY and CDR2 SYGVKD. The J segment lost 5 bases and the V segment lost 6 bases, leaving 8 bases of the junction unmatched. In DNA, the CDR3 is TGTGCCATCAGAGGAGGACAGGGGATGGACGAGCAGTACTTC. It encodes CAIRGGQGMDEQYF.

In this sample, this clone turned up once. V and J are TRBV5-4 and TRBJ1-5; D call uncertain. CDR3 size: 13 residues. Germline V lookup: CDR1 SGHNT, CDR2 YYREEE (reference sequence). Trimming removed 4 bases from V and 3 bases from J, with 8 bases in between. CDR3 sequence: CASSPTPNQPQHF. CDR3 in DNA: TGTGCCAGCAGCCCCACCCCCAATCAGCCCCAGCATTTT.

V is TRBV27 and J is TRBJ1-1; D is undetermined. V lost 3 bases to trimming and J lost 4 bases, with 12 bases between them. The germline CDR1 and CDR2 sequences are MNHEY and SMNVEV (reference sequence). The CDR3 has 14 residues. CDR3 DNA sequence: TGTGCCAGCAGTTTTACGTGGAGGAGCACTGAAGCTTTCTTT. It is translated as CASSFTWRSTEAFF.

This clone was picked up one time. The chain is built from TRBV7-2 and TRBJ2-3; TRBD1 matches 7 bases. Per germline, CDR1 SGHTA and CDR2 FQGNSA. Trimming removed 3 bases from V and 4 bases from J; junction bases left unmatched: 13. This CDR3 contains 17 residues. CDR3 protein: CASSFPRGRSVADTQYF. DNA for the CDR3: TGTGCCAGCAGCTTCCCTAGGGGGCGGTCGGTGGCAGATACGCAGTATTTT.

V and J are TRBV27 and TRBJ1-6; TRBD1 matches 9 bases. The CDR3 length is 16 residues. The trim removed 6 bases at V and 6 bases at J, leaving 9 bases unmatched. Germline assignment: CDR1 MNHEY and CDR2 SMNVEV (reference sequence). This CDR3 reads CASRDSGTGINSPLHF. The CDR3 DNA is TGTGCCAGCAGAGACTCCGGGACAGGGATTAATTCACCCCTCCACTTT.

The sample holds a few counts of this clone. The chain recombines TRBV5-4 with TRBJ1-2, with D possibly being TRBD1 (6 bases). V lost 6 bases and J 3 bases, leaving 15 bases between the germline ends. Germline V gene lookup returns CDR1 SGHNT and CDR2 YYREEE (reference sequence). The CDR3 extends over 14 amino acids. The CDR3 sequence is CASTLTGWDYGYTF. The CDR3 DNA follows: TGTGCCAGCACGCTAACAGGGTGGGACTATGGCTACACCTTC.

The chain links TRBV4-2 to TRBJ1-1; D might be TRBD1 (6 bases). The germline gives CDR1 LGHNA, CDR2 YNFKEQ. V lost 1 base, J lost 5 bases, and 20 bases lay in between. The CDR3 runs to 17 residues. DNA for the CDR3: TGTGCCAGCAGCCAAGCCGAAACAGGGCAATTCGGAACTGAAGCTTTCTTT. Protein: CASSQAETGQFGTEAFF.

A word on this clone: At one boundary the junction diverges from the germline segment, which might be a read error. This chain joins TRBV5-8 and TRBJ2-3; 12 bases are shared with TRBD2. CDR3 length: 16 amino acids. CDR1 is SGHTS and CDR2 is YDEGEE in the germline V gene. The CDR3 here is CASNPGTSGYTNTQYF. CDR3 bases: TGTGCCAGCAACCCCGGGACTAGCGGGTACACAAATACGCAGTATTTT.

The chain joins TRBV11-2 to TRBJ1-1; a possible D gene is TRBD1 (6 bases). Germline V gives CDR1 SGHAT, CDR2 FQNNGV. V was clipped by 5 bases and J by 5 bases, with 21 bases between them. The CDR3 loop spans 16 amino acids. This CDR3 is CASSQGGGGAGTEAFF. The CDR3, as DNA: TGTGCCAGCAGCCAGGGAGGGGGGGGCGCAGGGACTGAAGCTTTCTTT.

CDR3 nucleotide sequence: TGTGCCAGCTCAAAAACCGGGACAGGCGGTTTGGCAGCTAATGAAAAACTGTTTTTT. Its protein is CASSKTGTGGLAANEKLFF. This rearrangement joins TRBV18 to TRBJ1-4; TRBD1 aligns across 8 bases. The trim removed 5 bases at V and 3 bases at J, leaving 17 bases unmatched. From germline, CDR1 is KGHSH and CDR2 LQKENI. There are 19 residues in the CDR3.

V usage is TRBV7-8 and J usage is TRBJ2-1; TRBD2 aligns across 13 bases. The CDR3 covers 16 residues. V lost 2 bases and J lost 8; bases outside the gene matches: 6. CDR1 is SGHVS, CDR2 FQNEAQ, per germline. CDR3 region: CASSLLRTSGGYEQFF. Written as DNA, the CDR3 is TGTGCCAGCAGCTTATTAAGGACTAGCGGGGGATATGAGCAGTTCTTC.

The V gene is TRBV15, the J gene TRBJ1-2; D is possibly TRBD1 (6 bases). CDR3 length: 15 residues. The germline V gene has CDR1 LNHNV and CDR2 YYDKDF (reference sequence). V lost 2 bases and J 4 bases, leaving 14 bases between the germline ends. The CDR3 DNA reads as TGTGCCACCAGCAGACCCGGGGGCCTGGGCTATGGCTACACCTTC. Residues: CATSRPGGLGYGYTF.

The V and J genes are TRBV6-2 or TRBV6-3 and TRBJ2-5; 11 bases are shared with TRBD2. Germline V lookup: CDR1 MNHEY, CDR2 SVGEGT. V dropped 6 bases and J dropped 4; count of bases not matched to a gene: 16. CDR3 length: 18 residues. The CDR3 bases are TGTGCCAGCAGCCAGAGTAGCGGGGGGGCCCTCTCCCCAGAGACCCAGTACTTC. Translating gives CASSQSSGGALSPETQYF.

The chain combines TRBV6-5 with TRBJ1-5; D is possibly TRBD1 (5 bases). The germline gives CDR1 MNHEY, CDR2 SVGAGI. The CDR3 contains 13 residues. V was trimmed by 8 bases and J by 6 bases, leaving 14 bases between them. The CDR3 coding sequence is TGTGCCAGCGAGCGGGGCCCTGGTCAGCCCCAGCATTTT. This gives the protein CASERGPGQPQHF.

This chain connects TRBV5-6 to TRBJ2-7; D is unresolved. V was clipped by 4 bases and J by 4 bases, with 9 bases between them. The CDR3 covers 12 residues. Germline V CDR1 and CDR2: SGHDT, YYEEEE. The CDR3 coding sequence is TGTGCCAGCAGCCCCTCCGGGTACGAGCAGTACTTC. Translating gives CASSPSGYEQYF.